This T cell receptor (beta chain) was observed in a study of blood T cell repertoires in COVID-19. This CDR3 is 14 amino acids long. The germline V and J ends were trimmed by 7 bases and 2 bases, with 12 bases remaining between them. The germline gives CDR1 SGDLS, CDR2 YYNGEE. Data came from immunoSEQ multiplex PCR; TCRdb stores just in-frame clones and leaves some out. This table has 250,000 to 300,000 clones, 86% appearing once. One Seattle source followed patients from active infection through their disease course. Worth noting for this clone: Other nucleotide sequences in the sample specify the same CDR3.

The origin of this receptor is a woman aged 65 to 85 with COVID-19, enrolled during active disease. The V call is TRBV9, the J call TRBJ2-2, with D perhaps TRBD2 (6 bases). The sample consisted of peripheral blood. CDR3 amino acids: CASSGGVNTGELFF. The CDR3 region has the DNA TGTGCCAGCTCTGGAGGGGTTAACACCGGGGAGCTGTTTTTT.